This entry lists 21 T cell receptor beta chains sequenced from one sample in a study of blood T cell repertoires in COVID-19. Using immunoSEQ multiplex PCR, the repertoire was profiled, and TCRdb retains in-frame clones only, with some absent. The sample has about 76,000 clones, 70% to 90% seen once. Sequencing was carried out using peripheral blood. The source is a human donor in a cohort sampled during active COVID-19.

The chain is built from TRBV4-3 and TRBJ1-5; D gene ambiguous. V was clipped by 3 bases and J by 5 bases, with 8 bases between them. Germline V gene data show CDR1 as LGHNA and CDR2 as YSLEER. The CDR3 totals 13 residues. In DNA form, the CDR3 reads TGCGCCAGCAGCCAGGACTGGGATCAGCCCCAGCATTTT. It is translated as CASSQDWDQPQHF.

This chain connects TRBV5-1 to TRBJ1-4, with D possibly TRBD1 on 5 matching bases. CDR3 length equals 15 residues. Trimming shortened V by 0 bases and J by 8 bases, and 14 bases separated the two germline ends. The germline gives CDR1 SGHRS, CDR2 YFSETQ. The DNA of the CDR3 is TGCGCCAGCAGCTTGGGTGGCAGGGCAGAAGAAAAACTGTTTTTT. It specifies CASSLGGRAEEKLFF. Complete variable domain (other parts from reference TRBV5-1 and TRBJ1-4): KAGVTQTPRYLIKTRGQQVTLSCSPISGHRSVSWYQQTPGQGLQFLFEYFSETQRNKGNFPGRFSGRQFSNSRSEMNVSTLELGDSALYLCASSLGGRAEEKLFFGSGTQLSVL.

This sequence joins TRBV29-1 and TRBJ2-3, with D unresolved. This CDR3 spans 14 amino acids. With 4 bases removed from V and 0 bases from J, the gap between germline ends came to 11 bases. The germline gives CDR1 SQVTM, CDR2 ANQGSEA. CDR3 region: CSVGLSLSTDTQYF. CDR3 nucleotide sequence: TGCAGCGTTGGCCTGAGTTTGAGCACAGATACGCAGTATTTT.

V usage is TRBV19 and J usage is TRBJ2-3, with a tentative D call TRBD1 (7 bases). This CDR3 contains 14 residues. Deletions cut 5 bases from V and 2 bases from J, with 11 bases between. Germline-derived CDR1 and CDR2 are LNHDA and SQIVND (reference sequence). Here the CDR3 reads CASSAGQFTDTQYF. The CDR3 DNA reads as TGTGCCAGTAGTGCGGGACAGTTCACAGATACGCAGTATTTT.

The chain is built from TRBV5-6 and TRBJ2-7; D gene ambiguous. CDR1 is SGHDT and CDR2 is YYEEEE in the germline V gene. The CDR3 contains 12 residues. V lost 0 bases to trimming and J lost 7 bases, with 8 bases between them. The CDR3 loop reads CASSLGSREQYF. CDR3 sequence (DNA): TGTGCCAGCAGCTTGGGGTCGAGGGAGCAGTACTTC.

CDR3 loop: CASSVPGTETYEQYF. The DNA for the CDR3 is TGTGCCAGCAGTGTACCCGGGACAGAAACCTACGAGCAGTACTTC. The genes are TRBV28 and TRBJ2-7; TRBD1 agrees at 7 bases. V trimming: 5 bases; J trimming: 2 bases; junction bases outside the gene matches: 9. Germline V gene lookup returns CDR1 MDHEN and CDR2 SYDVKM. The CDR3 consists of 15 residues.

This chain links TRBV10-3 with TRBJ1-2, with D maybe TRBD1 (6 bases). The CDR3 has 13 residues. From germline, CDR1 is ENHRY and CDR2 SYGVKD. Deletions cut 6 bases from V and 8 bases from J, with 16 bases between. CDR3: CAISPMGDTGYTF. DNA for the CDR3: TGTGCCATCAGCCCTATGGGGGACACGGGCTACACCTTC.

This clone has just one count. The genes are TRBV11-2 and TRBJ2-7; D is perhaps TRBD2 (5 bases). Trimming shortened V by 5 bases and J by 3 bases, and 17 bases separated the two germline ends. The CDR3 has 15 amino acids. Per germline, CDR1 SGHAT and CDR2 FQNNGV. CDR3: CASSPRALRNYEQYF. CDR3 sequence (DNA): TGTGCCAGCAGCCCGCGGGCACTTCGTAACTACGAGCAGTACTTC. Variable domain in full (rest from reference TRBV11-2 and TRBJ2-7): EAGVAQSPRYKIIEKRQSVAFWCNPISGHATLYWYQQILGQGPKLLIQFQNNGVVDDSQLPKDRFSAERLKGVDSTLKIQPAKLEDSAVYLCASSPRALRNYEQYFGPGTRLTVT.

CDR3 sequence (DNA): TGTGCCAGCAGCCAAGGGTATCGGACTGAAGCTTTCTTT. Protein: CASSQGYRTEAFF. The chain combines TRBV3-1 (or the pseudogene TRBV3-2) with TRBJ1-1; the D is unclear. Looked up from germline, CDR1 is LGHDT and CDR2 is YNNKEL (reference sequence). V lost 1 base to trimming and J lost 5 bases, with 8 bases between them. CDR3 length equals 13 residues.

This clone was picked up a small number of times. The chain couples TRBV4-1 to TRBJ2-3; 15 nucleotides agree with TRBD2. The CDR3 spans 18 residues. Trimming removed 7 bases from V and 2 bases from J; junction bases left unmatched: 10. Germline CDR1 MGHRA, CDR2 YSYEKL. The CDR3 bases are TGCGCCAGCATGGGGACTAGCGGGAGGTCGGGCTACACAGATACGCAGTATTTT. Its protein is CASMGTSGRSGYTDTQYF.

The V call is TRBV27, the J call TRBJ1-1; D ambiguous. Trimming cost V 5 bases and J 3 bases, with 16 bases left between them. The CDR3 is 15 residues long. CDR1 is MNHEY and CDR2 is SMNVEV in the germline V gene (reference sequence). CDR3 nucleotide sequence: TGTGCCAGCAGTAGACCGTCGGGAGATCACACTGAAGCTTTCTTT. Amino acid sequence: CASSRPSGDHTEAFF.

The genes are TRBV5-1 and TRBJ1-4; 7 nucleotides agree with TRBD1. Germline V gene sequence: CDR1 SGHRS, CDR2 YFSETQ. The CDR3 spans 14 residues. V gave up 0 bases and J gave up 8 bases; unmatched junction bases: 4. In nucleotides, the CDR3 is TGCGCCAGCAGCTTGGCAGGGGGTGAAGAAAAACTGTTTTTT. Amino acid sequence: CASSLAGGEEKLFF.

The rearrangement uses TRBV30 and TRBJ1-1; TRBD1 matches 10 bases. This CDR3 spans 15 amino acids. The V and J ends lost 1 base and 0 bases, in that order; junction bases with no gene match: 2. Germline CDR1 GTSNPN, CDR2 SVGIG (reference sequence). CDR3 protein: CAWSGTGGMNTEAFF. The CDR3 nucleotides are TGTGCCTGGAGTGGGACAGGGGGAATGAACACTGAAGCTTTCTTT.

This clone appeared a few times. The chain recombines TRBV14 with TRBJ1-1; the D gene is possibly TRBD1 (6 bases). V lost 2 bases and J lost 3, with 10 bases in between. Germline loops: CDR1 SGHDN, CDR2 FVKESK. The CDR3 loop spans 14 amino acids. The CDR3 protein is CASSQRGRYTEAFF. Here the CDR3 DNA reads TGTGCCAGCAGCCAAAGGGGGAGATACACTGAAGCTTTCTTT. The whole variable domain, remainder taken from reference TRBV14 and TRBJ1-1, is EAGVTQFPSHSVIEKGQTVTLRCDPISGHDNLYWYRRVMGKEIKFLLHFVKESKQDESGMPNNRFLAERTGGTYSTLKVQPAELEDSGVYFCASSQRGRYTEAFFGQGTRLTVV.

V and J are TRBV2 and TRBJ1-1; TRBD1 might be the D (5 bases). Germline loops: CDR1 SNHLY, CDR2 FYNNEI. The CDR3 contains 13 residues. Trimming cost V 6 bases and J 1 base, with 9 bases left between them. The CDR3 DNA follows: TGTGCCAGCAGGTTCGACAGGAACACTGAAGCTTTCTTT. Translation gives CASRFDRNTEAFF.

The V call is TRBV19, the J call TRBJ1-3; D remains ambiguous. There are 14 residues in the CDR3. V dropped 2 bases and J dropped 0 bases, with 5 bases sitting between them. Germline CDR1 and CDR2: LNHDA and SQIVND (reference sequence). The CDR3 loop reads CASSITVSGNTIYF. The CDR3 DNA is TGTGCCAGTAGTATAACGGTCTCTGGAAACACCATATATTTT.

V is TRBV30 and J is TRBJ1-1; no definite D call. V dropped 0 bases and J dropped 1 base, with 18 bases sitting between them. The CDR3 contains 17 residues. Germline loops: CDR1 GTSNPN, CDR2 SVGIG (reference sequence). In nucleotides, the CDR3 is TGTGCCTGGAGTGTACCCGAGAGGGTTACGTCGAACACTGAAGCTTTCTTT. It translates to CAWSVPERVTSNTEAFF.

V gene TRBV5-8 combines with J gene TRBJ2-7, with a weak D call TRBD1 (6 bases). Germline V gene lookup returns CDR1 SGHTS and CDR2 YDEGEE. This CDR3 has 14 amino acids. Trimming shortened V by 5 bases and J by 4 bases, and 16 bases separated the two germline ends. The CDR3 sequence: CASRASRGGYEQYF. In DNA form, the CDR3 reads TGTGCCAGCAGAGCGTCCAGGGGCGGGTACGAGCAGTACTTC.

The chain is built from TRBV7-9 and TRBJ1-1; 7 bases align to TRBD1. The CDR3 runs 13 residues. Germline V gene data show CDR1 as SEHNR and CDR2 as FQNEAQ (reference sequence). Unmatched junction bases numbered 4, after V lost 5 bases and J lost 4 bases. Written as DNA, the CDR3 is TGTGCCAGCAGCCCGGACAGGCCCACTGAAGCTTTCTTT. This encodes CASSPDRPTEAFF.

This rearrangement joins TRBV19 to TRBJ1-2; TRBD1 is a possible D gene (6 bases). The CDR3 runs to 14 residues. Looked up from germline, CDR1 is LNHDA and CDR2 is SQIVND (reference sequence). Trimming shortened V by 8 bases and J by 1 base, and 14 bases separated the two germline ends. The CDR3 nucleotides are TGTGCCAGTGCGGCAGGACAGAATAACTATGGCTACACCTTC. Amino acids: CASAAGQNNYGYTF. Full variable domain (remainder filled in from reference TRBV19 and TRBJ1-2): DGGITQSPKYLFRKEGQNVTLSCEQNLNHDAMYWYRQDPGQGLRLIYYSQIVNDFQKGDIAEGYSVSREKKESFPLTVTSAQKNPTAFYLCASAAGQNNYGYTFGSGTRLTVV.

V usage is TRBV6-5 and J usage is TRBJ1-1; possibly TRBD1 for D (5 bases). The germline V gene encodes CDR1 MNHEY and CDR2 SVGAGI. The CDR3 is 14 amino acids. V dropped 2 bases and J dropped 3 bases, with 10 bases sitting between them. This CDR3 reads CASSYEAGHTEAFF. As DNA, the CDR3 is TGTGCCAGCAGTTACGAGGCAGGGCACACTGAAGCTTTCTTT.